Below are 5 T cell receptor beta chains sequenced from a single sample in a study of CXCR3-negative and CXCR3-positive naive CD8 T cells. Notes on the study in general: For CXCR3-positive naive cells, TRB CDR3s were more hydrophobic than those of CXCR3-negative naive cells.

No antigens are known for them. UMI-labeled 5' RACE yielded the TRB cDNA libraries. TCRdb reprocessed the 5' RACE reads, keeping one entry per CDR3 protein, no DNA. Its table records tens of thousands of distinct CDR3 sequences. Sample: naive CXCR3+ CD8+ T cells from blood. Subset meaning: CD45RO-CCR7+CD27+CD95- naive CD8+ T cells expressing CXCR3 (TNR3+). The receptors shown here come from a human donor in good health. Some clones in this sample may be carry-over from other donors' samples.

This chain uses TRBV15 with TRBJ1-4. The germline V gene has CDR1 LNHNV and CDR2 YYDKDF (reference sequence). The CDR3 covers 16 residues. CDR3 sequence: CATSSAPTTGDEKLFF.

V is TRBV20-1 and J is TRBJ2-5; as DNA is missing, the TRBD1 call by TCRdb cannot be tested. CDR3 length: 14 residues. The V gene's germline CDR1 is DFQATT and CDR2 SNEGSKA (reference sequence). CDR3 loop: CSARWDRVEETQYF.

CDR3 sequence: CASSQDPRDAYGYTF. The chain joins TRBV4-3 to TRBJ1-2. CDR3 length: 15 amino acids. Germline CDR1 LGHNA, CDR2 YSLEER.

This chain joins TRBV6-4 and TRBJ2-1; TCRdb calls TRBD2, which cannot be checked without DNA. In germline, CDR1 is MRHNA, CDR2 SNTAGT. This CDR3 contains 16 residues. The CDR3 loop reads CASSDSRLAASNEQFF.

The V call is TRBV4-3, the J call TRBJ2-1; the D call of TRBD1 rests on TCRdb alone, since no DNA is present to check it. The germline V gene has CDR1 LGHNA and CDR2 YSLEER. This CDR3 is 16 amino acids long. CDR3 amino acids: CASSQAEGQGSNEQFF.